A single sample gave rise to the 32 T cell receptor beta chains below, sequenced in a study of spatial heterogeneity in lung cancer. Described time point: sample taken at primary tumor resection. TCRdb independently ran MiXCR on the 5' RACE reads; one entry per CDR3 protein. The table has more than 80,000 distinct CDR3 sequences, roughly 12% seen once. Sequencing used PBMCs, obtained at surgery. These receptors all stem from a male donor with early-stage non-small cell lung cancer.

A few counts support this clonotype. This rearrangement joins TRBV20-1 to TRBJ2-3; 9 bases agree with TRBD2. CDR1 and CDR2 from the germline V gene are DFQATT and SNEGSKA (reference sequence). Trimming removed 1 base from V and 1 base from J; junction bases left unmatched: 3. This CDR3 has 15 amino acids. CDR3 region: CSARARTSGTDTQYF. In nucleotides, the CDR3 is TGCAGTGCTAGAGCTCGGACTAGCGGCACAGATACGCAGTATTTT.

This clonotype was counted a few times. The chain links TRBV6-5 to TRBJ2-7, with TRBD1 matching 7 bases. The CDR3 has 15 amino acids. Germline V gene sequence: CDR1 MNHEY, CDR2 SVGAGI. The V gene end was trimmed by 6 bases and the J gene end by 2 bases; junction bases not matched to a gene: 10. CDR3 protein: CASRKKTGHTYEQYF. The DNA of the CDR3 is TGTGCCAGCAGGAAGAAGACAGGGCATACCTACGAGCAGTACTTC.

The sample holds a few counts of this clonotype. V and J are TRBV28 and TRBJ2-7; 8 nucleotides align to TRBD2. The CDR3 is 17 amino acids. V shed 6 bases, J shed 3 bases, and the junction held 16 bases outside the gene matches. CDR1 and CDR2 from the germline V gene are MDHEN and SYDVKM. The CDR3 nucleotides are TGTGCCAGCAGCTCCATCGGGGGGGGTAGAACTAACTACGAGCAGTACTTC. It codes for CASSSIGGGRTNYEQYF.

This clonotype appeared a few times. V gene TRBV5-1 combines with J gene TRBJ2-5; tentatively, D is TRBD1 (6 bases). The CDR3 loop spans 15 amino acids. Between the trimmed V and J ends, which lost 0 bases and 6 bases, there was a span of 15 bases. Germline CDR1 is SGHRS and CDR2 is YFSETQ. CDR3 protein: CASSLGHETGKTQYF. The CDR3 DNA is TGCGCCAGCAGCTTGGGACATGAGACAGGAAAGACCCAGTACTTC.

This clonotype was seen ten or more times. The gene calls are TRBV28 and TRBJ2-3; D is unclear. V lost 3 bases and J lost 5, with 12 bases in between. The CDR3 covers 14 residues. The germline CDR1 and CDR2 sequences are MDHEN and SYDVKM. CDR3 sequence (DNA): TGTGCCAGCAGTTTTCCCTCCACGGGAGATACGCAGTATTTT. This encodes CASSFPSTGDTQYF.

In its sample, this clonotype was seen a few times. For the CDR3, the DNA is TGTGCCAGCAGTTTGGGACTAGCTTTCTTT. Translation gives CASSLGLAFF. The chain has TRBV12-3 or TRBV12-4 and TRBJ1-1, with D maybe TRBD1 (5 bases). V was cut by 3 bases and J by 10 bases, with 6 bases left in between. The CDR3 covers 10 residues.

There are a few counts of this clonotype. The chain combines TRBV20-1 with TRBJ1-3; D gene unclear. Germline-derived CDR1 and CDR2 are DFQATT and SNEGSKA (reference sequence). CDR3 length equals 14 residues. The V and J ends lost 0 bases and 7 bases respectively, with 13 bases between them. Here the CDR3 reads CSARDLDFWNTIYF. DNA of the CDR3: TGCAGTGCTAGAGATCTGGATTTTTGGAACACCATATATTTT.

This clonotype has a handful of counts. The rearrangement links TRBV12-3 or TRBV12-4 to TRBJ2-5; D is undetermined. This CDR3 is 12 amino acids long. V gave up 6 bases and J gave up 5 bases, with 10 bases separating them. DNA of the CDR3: TGTGCCAGCAGCCTTCCCTCTGAGACCCAGTACTTC. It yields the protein CASSLPSETQYF.

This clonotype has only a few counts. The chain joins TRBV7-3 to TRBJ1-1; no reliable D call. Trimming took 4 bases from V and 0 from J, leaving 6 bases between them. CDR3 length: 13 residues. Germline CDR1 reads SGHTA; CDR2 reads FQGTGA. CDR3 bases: TGTGCCAGCAGCTCTACGGTGAACACTGAAGCTTTCTTT. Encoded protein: CASSSTVNTEAFF.

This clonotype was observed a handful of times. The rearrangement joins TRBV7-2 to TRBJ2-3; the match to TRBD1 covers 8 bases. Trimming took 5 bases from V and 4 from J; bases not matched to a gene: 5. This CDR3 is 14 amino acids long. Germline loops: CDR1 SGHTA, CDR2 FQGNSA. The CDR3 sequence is CASSGRRGPDTQYF. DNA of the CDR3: TGTGCCAGCAGCGGGCGCAGGGGGCCAGATACGCAGTATTTT.

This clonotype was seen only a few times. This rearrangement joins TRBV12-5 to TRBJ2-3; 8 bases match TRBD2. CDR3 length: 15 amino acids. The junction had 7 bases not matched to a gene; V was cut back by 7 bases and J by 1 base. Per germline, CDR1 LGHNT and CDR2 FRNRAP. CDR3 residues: CASVPGRAGTDTQYF. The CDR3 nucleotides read TGTGCTAGTGTACCCGGGAGGGCCGGCACAGATACGCAGTATTTT.

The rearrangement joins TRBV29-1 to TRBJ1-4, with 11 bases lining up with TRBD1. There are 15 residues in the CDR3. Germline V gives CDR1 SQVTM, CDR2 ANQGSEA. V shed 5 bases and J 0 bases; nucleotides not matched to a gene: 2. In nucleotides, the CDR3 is TGCAGCGTTTCGGGACAGGGGGCAACTAATGAAAAACTGTTTTTT. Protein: CSVSGQGATNEKLFF.

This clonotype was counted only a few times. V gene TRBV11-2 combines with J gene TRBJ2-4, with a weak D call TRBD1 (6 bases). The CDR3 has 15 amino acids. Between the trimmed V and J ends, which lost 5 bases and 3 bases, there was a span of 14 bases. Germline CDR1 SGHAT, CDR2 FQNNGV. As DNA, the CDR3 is TGTGCCAGCAGCCAACAGGGTGGAGGCAAAAACATTCAGTACTTC. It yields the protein CASSQQGGGKNIQYF.

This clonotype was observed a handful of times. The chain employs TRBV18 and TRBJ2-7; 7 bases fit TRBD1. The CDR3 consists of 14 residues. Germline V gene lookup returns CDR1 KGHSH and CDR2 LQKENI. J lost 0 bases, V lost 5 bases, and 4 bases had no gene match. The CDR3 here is CASSIQGSSYEQYF. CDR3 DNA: TGTGCCAGCTCAATACAGGGGAGCTCCTACGAGCAGTACTTC. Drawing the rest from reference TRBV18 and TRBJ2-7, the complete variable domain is NAGVMQNPRHLVRRRGQEARLRCSPMKGHSHVYWYRQLPEEGLKFMVYLQKENIIDESGMPKERFSAEFPKEGPSILRIQQVVRGDSAAYFCASSIQGSSYEQYFGPGTRLTVT.

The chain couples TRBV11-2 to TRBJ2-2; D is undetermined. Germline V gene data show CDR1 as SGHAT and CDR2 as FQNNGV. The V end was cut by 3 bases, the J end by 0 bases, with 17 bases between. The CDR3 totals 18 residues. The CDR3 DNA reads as TGTGCCAGCAGCTTGGGCAGACATAATCTCGCGAACACCGGGGAGCTGTTTTTT. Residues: CASSLGRHNLANTGELFF. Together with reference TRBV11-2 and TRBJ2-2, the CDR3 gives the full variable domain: EAGVAQSPRYKIIEKRQSVAFWCNPISGHATLYWYQQILGQGPKLLIQFQNNGVVDDSQLPKDRFSAERLKGVDSTLKIQPAKLEDSAVYLCASSLGRHNLANTGELFFGEGSRLTVL.

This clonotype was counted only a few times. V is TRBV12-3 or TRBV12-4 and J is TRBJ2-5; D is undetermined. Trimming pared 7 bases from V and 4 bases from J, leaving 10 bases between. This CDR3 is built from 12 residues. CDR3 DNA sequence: TGTGCCAGCAAGAACTTTACAGAGACCCAGTACTTC. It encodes CASKNFTETQYF.

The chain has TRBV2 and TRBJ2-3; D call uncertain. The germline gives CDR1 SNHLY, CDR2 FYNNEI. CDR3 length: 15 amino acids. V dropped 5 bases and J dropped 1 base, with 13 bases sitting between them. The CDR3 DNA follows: TGTGCCAGCAGTCGTTTTCGCTCCGGCACAGATACGCAGTATTTT. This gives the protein CASSRFRSGTDTQYF.

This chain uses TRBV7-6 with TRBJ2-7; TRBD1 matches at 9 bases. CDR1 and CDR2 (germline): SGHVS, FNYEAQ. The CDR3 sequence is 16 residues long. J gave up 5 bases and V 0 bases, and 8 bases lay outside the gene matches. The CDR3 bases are TGTGCCAGCAGCTTAGCCCACAGGGACAGGGCCCACGAGCAGTACTTC. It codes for CASSLAHRDRAHEQYF. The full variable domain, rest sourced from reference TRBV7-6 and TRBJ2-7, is GAGVSQSPRYKVTKRGQDVALRCDPISGHVSLYWYRQALGQGPEFLTYFNYEAQQDKSGLPNDRFSAERPEGSISTLTIQRTEQRDSAMYRCASSLAHRDRAHEQYFGPGTRLTVT.

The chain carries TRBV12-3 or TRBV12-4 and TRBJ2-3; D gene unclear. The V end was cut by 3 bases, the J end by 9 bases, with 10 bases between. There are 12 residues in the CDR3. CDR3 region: CASSFGFDTQYF. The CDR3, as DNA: TGTGCCAGCAGTTTTGGCTTCGACACGCAGTATTTT.

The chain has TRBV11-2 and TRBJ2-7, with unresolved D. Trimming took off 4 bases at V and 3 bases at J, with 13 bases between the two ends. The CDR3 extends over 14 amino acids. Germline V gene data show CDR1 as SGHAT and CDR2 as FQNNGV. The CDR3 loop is CASSSPGQIYEQYF. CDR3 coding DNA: TGTGCCAGCAGCTCCCCTGGGCAGATCTACGAGCAGTACTTC.

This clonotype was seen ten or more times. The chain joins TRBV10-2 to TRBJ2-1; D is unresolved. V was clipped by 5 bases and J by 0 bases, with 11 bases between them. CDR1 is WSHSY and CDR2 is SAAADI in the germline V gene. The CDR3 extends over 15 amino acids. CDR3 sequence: CASSKGRSSYNEQFF. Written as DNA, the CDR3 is TGCGCCAGCAGTAAAGGCAGGAGCTCCTACAATGAGCAGTTCTTC.

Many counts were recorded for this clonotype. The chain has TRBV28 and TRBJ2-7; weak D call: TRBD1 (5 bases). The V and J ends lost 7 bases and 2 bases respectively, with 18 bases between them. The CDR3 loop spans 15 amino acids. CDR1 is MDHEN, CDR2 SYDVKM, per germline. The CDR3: CASTEMGQRAYEQYF. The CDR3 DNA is TGTGCCAGCACCGAAATGGGGCAAAGGGCCTACGAGCAGTACTTC.

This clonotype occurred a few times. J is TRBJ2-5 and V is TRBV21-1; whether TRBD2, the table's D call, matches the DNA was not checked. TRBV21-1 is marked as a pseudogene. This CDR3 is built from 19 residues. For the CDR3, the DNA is TGTGCCAGCAGCAACGGGGTAGCGGGTCTCGATTTAAACCAAGAGACCCAGTACTTC. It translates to CASSNGVAGLDLNQETQYF.

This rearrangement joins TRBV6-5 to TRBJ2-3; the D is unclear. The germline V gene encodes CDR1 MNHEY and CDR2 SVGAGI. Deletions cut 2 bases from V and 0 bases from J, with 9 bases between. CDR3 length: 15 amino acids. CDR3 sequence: CASSYARSSTDTQYF. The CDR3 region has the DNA TGTGCCAGCAGTTACGCTCGATCCAGCACAGATACGCAGTATTTT.

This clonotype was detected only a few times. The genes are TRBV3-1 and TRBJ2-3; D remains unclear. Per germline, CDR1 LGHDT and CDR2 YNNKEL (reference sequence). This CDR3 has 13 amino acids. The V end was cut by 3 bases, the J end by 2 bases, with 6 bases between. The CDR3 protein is CASSHRSTDTQYF. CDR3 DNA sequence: TGTGCCAGCAGCCACCGGTCCACAGATACGCAGTATTTT.

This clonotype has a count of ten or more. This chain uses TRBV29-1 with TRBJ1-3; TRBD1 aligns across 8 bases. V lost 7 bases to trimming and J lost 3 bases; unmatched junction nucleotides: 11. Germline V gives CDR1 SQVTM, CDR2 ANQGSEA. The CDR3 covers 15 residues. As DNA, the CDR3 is TGCAGCGCCTTACTCCGACAGGGGAATGGAAACACCATATATTTT. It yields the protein CSALLRQGNGNTIYF.

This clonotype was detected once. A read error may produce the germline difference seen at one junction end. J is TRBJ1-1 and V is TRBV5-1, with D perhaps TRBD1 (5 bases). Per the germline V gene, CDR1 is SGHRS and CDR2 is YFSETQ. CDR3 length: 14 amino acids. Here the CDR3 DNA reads TGCTCCAGCAGCTTGCGGACATTGAACACTGAAGCTTTCTTT. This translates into CSSSLRTLNTEAFF.

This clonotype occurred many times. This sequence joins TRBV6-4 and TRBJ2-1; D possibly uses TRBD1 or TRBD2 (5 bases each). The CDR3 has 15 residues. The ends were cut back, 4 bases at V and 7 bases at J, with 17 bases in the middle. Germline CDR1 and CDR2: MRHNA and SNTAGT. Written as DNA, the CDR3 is TGTGCCAGCAGTGCCCTGGGGACCCCAGGGAATGAGCAGTTCTTC. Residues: CASSALGTPGNEQFF.

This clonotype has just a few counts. The CDR3 DNA is TGTGCCAGCAGCTCAACGACAGGGATGTTGTTGTTTTTT. Its translation: CASSSTTGMLLFF. The chain combines TRBV11-2 with TRBJ1-4; 7 bases match TRBD1. This CDR3 region has 13 residues. The junction had 11 bases not matched to a gene; V was cut back by 4 bases and J by 15 bases. Per germline, CDR1 SGHAT and CDR2 FQNNGV. Together with reference TRBV11-2 and TRBJ1-4, the CDR3 gives the full variable domain: EAGVAQSPRYKIIEKRQSVAFWCNPISGHATLYWYQQILGQGPKLLIQFQNNGVVDDSQLPKDRFSAERLKGVDSTLKIQPAKLEDSAVYLCASSSTTGMLLFFGSGTQLSVL.

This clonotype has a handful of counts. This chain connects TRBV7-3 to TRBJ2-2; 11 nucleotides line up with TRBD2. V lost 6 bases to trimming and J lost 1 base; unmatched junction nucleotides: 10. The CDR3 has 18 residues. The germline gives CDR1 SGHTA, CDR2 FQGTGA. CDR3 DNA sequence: TGTGCCAGCAGTGCCGGGACTAGCGGCTTCCTGAACACCGGGGAGCTGTTTTTT. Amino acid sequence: CASSAGTSGFLNTGELFF. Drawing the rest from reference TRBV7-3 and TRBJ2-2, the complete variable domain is GAGVSQTPSNKVTEKGKYVELRCDPISGHTALYWYRQSLGQGPEFLIYFQGTGAADDSGLPNDRFFAVRPEGSVSTLKIQRTERGDSAVYLCASSAGTSGFLNTGELFFGEGSRLTVL.

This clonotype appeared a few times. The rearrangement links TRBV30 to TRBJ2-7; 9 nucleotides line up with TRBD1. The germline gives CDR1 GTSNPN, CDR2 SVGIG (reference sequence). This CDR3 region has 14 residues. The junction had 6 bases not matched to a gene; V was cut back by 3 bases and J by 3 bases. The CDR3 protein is CAWSRTGAGYEQYF. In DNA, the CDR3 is TGTGCCTGGAGCCGGACAGGGGCCGGCTACGAGCAGTACTTC.

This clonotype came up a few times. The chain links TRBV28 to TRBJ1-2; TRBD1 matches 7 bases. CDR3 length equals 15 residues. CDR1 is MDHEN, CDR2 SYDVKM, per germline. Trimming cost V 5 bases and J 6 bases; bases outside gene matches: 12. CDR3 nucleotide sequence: TGTGCCAGCAGTCCACGGGACAGACCGGGGCATGGCTACACCTTC. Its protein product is CASSPRDRPGHGYTF.